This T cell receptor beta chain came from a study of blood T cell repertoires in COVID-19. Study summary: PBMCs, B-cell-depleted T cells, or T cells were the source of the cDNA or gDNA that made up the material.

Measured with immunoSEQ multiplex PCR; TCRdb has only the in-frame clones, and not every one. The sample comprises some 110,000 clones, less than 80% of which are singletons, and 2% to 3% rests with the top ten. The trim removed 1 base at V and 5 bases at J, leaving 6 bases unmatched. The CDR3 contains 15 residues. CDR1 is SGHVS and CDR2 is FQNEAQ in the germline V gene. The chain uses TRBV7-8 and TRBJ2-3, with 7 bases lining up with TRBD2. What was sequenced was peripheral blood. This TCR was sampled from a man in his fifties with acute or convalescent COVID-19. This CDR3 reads CASSLGLAVQDTQYF. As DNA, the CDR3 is TGTGCCAGCAGCTTAGGTCTAGCGGTACAAGATACGCAGTATTTT.